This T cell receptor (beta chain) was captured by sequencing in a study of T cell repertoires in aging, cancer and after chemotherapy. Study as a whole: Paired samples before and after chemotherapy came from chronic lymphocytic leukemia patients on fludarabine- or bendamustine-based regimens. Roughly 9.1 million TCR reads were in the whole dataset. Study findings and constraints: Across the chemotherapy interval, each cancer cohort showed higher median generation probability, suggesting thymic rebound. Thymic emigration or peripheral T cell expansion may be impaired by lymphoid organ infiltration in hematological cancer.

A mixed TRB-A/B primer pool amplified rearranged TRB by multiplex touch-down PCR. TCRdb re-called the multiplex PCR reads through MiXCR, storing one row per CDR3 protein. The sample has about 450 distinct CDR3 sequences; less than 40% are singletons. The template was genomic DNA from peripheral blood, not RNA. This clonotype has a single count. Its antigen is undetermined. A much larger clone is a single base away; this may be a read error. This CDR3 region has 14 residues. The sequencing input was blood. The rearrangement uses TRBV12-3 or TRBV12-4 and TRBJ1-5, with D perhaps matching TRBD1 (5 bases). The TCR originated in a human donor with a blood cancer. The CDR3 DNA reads TGTGCCAGCAGTTGGGGACGGAGCAATCAGCACCAGCATTTT. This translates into CASSWGRSNQHQHF.